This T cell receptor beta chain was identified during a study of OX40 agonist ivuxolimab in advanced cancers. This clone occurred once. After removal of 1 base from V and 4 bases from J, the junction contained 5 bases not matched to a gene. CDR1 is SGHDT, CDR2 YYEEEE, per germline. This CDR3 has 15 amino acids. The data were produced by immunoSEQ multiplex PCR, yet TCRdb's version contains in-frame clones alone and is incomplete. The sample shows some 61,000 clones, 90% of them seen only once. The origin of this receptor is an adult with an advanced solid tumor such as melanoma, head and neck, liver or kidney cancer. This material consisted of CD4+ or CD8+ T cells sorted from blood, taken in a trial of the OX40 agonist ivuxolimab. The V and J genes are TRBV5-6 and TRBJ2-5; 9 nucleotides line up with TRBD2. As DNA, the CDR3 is TGTGCCAGCAGCTTGAGGCTAGCGGGACGAGAGACCCAGTACTTC. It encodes CASSLRLAGRETQYF.